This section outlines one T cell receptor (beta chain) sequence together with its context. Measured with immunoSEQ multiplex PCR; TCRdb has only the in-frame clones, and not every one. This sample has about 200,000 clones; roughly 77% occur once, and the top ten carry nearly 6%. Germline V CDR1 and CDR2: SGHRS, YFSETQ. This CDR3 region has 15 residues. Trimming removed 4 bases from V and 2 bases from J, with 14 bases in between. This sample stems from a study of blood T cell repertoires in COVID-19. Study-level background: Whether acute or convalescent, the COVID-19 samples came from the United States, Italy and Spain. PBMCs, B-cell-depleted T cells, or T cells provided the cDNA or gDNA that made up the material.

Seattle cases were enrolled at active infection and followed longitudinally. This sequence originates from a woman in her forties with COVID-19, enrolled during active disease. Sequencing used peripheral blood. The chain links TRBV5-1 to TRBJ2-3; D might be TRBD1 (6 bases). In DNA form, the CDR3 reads TGCGCCAGCAGCCCAACGGGACACTTCACAGATACGCAGTATTTT. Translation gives CASSPTGHFTDTQYF.